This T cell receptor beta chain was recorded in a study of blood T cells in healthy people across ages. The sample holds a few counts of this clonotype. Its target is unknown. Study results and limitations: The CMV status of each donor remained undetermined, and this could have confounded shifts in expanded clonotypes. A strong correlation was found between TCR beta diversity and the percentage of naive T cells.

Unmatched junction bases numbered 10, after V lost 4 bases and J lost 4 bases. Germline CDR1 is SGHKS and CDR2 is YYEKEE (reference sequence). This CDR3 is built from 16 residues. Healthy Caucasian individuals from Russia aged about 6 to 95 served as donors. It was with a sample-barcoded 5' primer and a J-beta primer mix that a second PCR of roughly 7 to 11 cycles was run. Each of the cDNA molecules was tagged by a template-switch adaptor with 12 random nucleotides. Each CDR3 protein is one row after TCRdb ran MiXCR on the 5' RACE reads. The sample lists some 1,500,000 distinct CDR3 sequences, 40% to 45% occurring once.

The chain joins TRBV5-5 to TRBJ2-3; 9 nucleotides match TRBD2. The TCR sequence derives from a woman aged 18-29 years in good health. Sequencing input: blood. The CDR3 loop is CASSGPSGTSADTQYF. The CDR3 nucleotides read TGTGCCAGCAGCGGCCCTAGCGGGACTTCGGCAGATACGCAGTATTTT.